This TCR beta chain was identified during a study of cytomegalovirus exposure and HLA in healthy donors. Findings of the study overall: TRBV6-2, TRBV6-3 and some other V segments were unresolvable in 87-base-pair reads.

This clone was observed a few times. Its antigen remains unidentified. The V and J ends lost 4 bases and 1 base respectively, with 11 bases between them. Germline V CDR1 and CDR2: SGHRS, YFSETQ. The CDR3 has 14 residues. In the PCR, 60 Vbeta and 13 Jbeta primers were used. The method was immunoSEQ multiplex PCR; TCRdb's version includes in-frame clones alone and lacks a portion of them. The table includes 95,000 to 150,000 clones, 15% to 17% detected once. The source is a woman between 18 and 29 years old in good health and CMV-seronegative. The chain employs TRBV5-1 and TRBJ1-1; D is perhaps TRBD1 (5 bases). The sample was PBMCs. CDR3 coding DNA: TGCGCCAGCAGCCCGGTCCAGGGGAACACTGAAGCTTTCTTT. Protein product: CASSPVQGNTEAFF.